The next 15 T cell receptor beta chains were all read from a single sample in a study of blood T cell repertoires in COVID-19. Sequencing was performed with immunoSEQ multiplex PCR; in TCRdb, only in-frame clones are kept and a portion is missing. The table has 350,000 or so clones, about 90% seen once. Sequences were obtained from PBMCs or T cells enriched from blood (not recorded which). These receptors were obtained from a woman in her 30s who had recovered from COVID-19.

The V and J genes are TRBV28 and TRBJ2-7; the match to TRBD1 covers 8 bases. The CDR3 has 14 amino acids. Per the germline V gene, CDR1 is MDHEN and CDR2 is SYDVKM. V shed 7 bases and J 8 bases; nucleotides not matched to a gene: 13. The CDR3 reads CASTTSRTGFKQYF. CDR3 nucleotide sequence: TGTGCCAGCACTACATCTCGGACAGGGTTTAAGCAGTACTTC.

The J gene is TRBJ2-1, the V gene TRBV11-3; 8 bases line up with TRBD2. There are 16 residues in the CDR3. Germline values: CDR1 SGHNT, CDR2 YENEEA. V gave up 2 bases and J gave up 9 bases; unmatched junction bases: 12. The CDR3 DNA reads as TGTGCCAGCAGCTTAACCCCCGGGGGGGCGCAGGGTGAGCAGTTCTTC. Encoded protein: CASSLTPGGAQGEQFF.

The rearrangement joins TRBV30 to TRBJ1-1; D is unresolved. The V gene lost 0 bases and the J gene lost 1 base, with 15 bases spanning the gap. The germline V gene has CDR1 GTSNPN and CDR2 SVGIG (reference sequence). This CDR3 comprises 16 residues. As DNA, the CDR3 is TGTGCCTGGAGTGTACGCTTAGCCAGTCGGAACACTGAAGCTTTCTTT. Translation gives CAWSVRLASRNTEAFF.

J is TRBJ1-2 and V is TRBV18; TRBD1 aligns across 9 bases. The CDR3 extends over 17 amino acids. V gave up 3 bases and J gave up 3 bases; unmatched junction bases: 11. Germline V gene sequence: CDR1 KGHSH, CDR2 LQKENI. CDR3 sequence reads: CASSPISPGQGHYGYTF. CDR3 DNA: TGTGCCAGCTCACCTATTAGCCCGGGACAGGGCCACTATGGCTACACCTTC.

This chain links TRBV7-8 with TRBJ1-2, with D perhaps matching TRBD1 (5 bases). V gave up 5 bases and J gave up 6 bases, with 13 bases separating them. In germline, CDR1 is SGHVS, CDR2 FQNEAQ. This CDR3 comprises 13 residues. The CDR3: CASSADSRNGYTF. As DNA, the CDR3 is TGTGCCAGCAGCGCCGACAGCAGGAATGGCTACACCTTC.

The chain links TRBV25-1 to TRBJ1-2, with 12 nucleotides matching TRBD1. From germline, CDR1 is MGHDK and CDR2 SYGVNS. This CDR3 has 18 amino acids. V lost 8 bases to trimming and J lost 0 bases; unmatched junction nucleotides: 13. The CDR3 DNA reads TGTGCCAGCTCAGCGTCTCCGGGACAGGGGGCTTCTAACTATGGCTACACCTTC. Protein sequence: CASSASPGQGASNYGYTF.

The chain recombines TRBV4-3 with TRBJ2-1, with 7 bases that match TRBD2. The CDR3 contains 15 residues. V lost 1 base to trimming and J lost 12 bases; unmatched junction nucleotides: 12. Looked up from germline, CDR1 is LGHNA and CDR2 is YSLEER. CDR3 loop: CASSQVGGLPGVQFF. In DNA, the CDR3 is TGCGCCAGCAGCCAAGTGGGGGGACTACCTGGCGTGCAGTTCTTC.

J is TRBJ2-4 and V is TRBV5-6; TRBD1 aligns across 8 bases. The CDR3 is made up of 15 amino acids. CDR1 SGHDT and CDR2 YYEEEE come from the germline V gene. Trimming took 4 bases from V and 3 from J; bases not matched to a gene: 6. Here the CDR3 reads CASSVRGLGKNIQYF. As DNA, the CDR3 is TGTGCCAGCAGCGTCAGGGGGCTTGGCAAAAACATTCAGTACTTC.

CDR3 residues: CAWDRGRNEQFF. The CDR3, as DNA: TGTGCCTGGGACAGGGGTCGCAATGAGCAGTTCTTC. The genes are TRBV30 and TRBJ2-1; 8 bases align to TRBD1. Germline assignment: CDR1 GTSNPN and CDR2 SVGIG (reference sequence). The CDR3 runs to 12 residues. The trim removed 5 bases at V and 6 bases at J, leaving 3 bases unmatched.

This rearrangement joins TRBV5-1 to TRBJ2-7, with D unresolved. The CDR3 extends over 14 amino acids. V lost 3 bases, J lost 2 bases, and 12 bases lay in between. Germline V lookup: CDR1 SGHRS, CDR2 YFSETQ. The CDR3 protein is CASSSRGAPYEQYF. DNA of the CDR3: TGCGCCAGCAGCTCAAGAGGAGCCCCCTACGAGCAGTACTTC.

The chain combines TRBV28 with TRBJ2-1; the match to TRBD1 covers 9 bases. The ends lost 7 bases at V and 7 bases at J; junction bases unmatched: 8. The CDR3 totals 14 residues. Germline CDR1 reads MDHEN; CDR2 reads SYDVKM. The chain's CDR3 is CASTSGTGRNEQFF. Here the CDR3 DNA reads TGTGCCAGCACTTCAGGGACAGGGAGGAATGAGCAGTTCTTC.

The V gene is TRBV27, the J gene TRBJ2-3; 8 bases line up with TRBD2. This CDR3 is 15 amino acids long. CDR1 is MNHEY and CDR2 is SMNVEV in the germline V gene (reference sequence). With V trimmed by 5 bases and J by 5 bases, 9 bases remained unmatched. CDR3 loop: CASSPPRGGKDTQYF. DNA of the CDR3: TGTGCCAGCAGTCCTCCTCGGGGGGGCAAAGATACGCAGTATTTT.

This rearrangement joins TRBV5-4 to TRBJ2-2, with D possibly matching TRBD2 (7 bases). There are 16 residues in the CDR3. The V gene lost 2 bases and the J gene lost 2 bases, with 13 bases spanning the gap. Germline V gene data show CDR1 as SGHNT and CDR2 as YYREEE (reference sequence). DNA for the CDR3: TGTGCCAGCAGCTTAGGAGGGGGGGCTAACACCGGGGAGCTGTTTTTT. Amino acid sequence: CASSLGGGANTGELFF.

The DNA for the CDR3 is TGTGCCAGCACCTGGACAGGGGAAGCTTTCTTT. It yields the protein CASTWTGEAFF. The chain combines TRBV6-5 with TRBJ1-1; 8 bases align to TRBD1. The germline V gene has CDR1 MNHEY and CDR2 SVGAGI. This CDR3 has 11 residues. V was clipped by 7 bases and J by 8 bases; unmatched bases: 3.

The CDR3 DNA is TGTGCCAGCAGTGCAGTGGGGGGCTACGAGCAGTACTTC. This sequence encodes CASSAVGGYEQYF. The V and J genes are TRBV2 and TRBJ2-7, with TRBD2 as a possible D gene (6 bases). The germline CDR1 and CDR2 sequences are SNHLY and FYNNEI. The CDR3 length is 13 residues. Trimming stripped 4 bases from V and 3 bases from J, with 10 bases between.